These 3 T cell receptor beta chains were sequenced from one sample in a study of response to subunit inactivated influenza vaccine (dated by TCRdb to 2017 to 2018). Receptor amplification or capture employed RT-PCR. The data were produced on an Illumina HiSeq 2500. TCRdb handled the public reads itself, with Q25 trimming in fastp and clone calling in MiXCR, and kept productive beta chains. Rows matching on CDR3 protein sequence are summarized as one entry with the most common DNA and genes. The sample table shows under 750,000 distinct CDR3 sequences, and around 11% are seen once. The ten largest clones represent approximately 10% of the sample. The specimen comprised PBMCs from blood, sampled on the day of vaccination. These receptors were obtained from a man in his fifties or sixties who received an inactivated influenza vaccine. Donor details come from another sample of the same person, matched by shared clones.

This chain links TRBV6-2 or TRBV6-3 with TRBJ2-7; D not resolved. The length of the CDR3 is 12 residues. Germline V gene sequence: CDR1 MNHEY, CDR2 SVGEGT. Trimming stripped 0 bases from V and 9 bases from J, with 9 bases between. Written as DNA, the CDR3 is TGTGCCAGCAGTTACTCGGATACCGGGCAGTACTTC. Encoded protein: CASSYSDTGQYF.

The chain couples TRBV3-1 to TRBJ2-1; 7 bases are shared with TRBD1. CDR1 is LGHDT and CDR2 is YNNKEL in the germline V gene (reference sequence). CDR3 length: 17 amino acids. V dropped 3 bases and J dropped 3; count of bases not matched to a gene: 11. CDR3 DNA: TGTGCCAGCAGCCAGGAAACCGGGACAGCCTTCTACAATGAGCAGTTCTTC. Encoded protein: CASSQETGTAFYNEQFF.

The sample holds a few counts of this clonotype. The rearrangement joins TRBV6-5 to TRBJ2-7; D not resolved. The CDR3 covers 15 residues. Between the trimmed V and J ends, which lost 3 bases and 1 base, there was a span of 13 bases. The germline CDR1 and CDR2 sequences are MNHEY and SVGAGI. CDR3 region: CASSYPSGSSYEQYF. As DNA, the CDR3 is TGTGCCAGCAGTTATCCCTCGGGCAGTTCCTACGAGCAGTACTTC.